The following is a T cell receptor (beta chain) sequence with its context. The CDR3 length is 16 residues. Trimming removed 0 bases from V and 1 base from J, with 12 bases in between. CDR1 and CDR2 (germline): SGHDN, FVKESK. Assay used: immunoSEQ multiplex PCR; TCRdb lists only in-frame clones, some missing. The data hold fewer than 650,000 clones, with roughly 79% observed a single time. The data derive from a study of shared clonotypes between healthy human individuals. The clonotype was recovered from a woman aged 40 to 55 in good health. Some clones in this sample may be carry-over from other donors' samples. V and J are TRBV14 and TRBJ2-5; D remains unclear. The sample was PBMCs. CDR3 sequence reads: CASSQDPTRIQETQYF. CDR3 DNA sequence: TGTGCCAGCAGCCAAGATCCCACGAGAATCCAAGAGACCCAGTACTTC.